Given below is one T cell receptor beta chain in context. This record comes from a study of blood T cell repertoires in COVID-19. Study background: Collection of acute and convalescent COVID-19 samples took place in the United States, Italy and Spain. T cells, B-cell-depleted T cells, or PBMCs supplied cDNA or gDNA.

V was cut by 6 bases and J by 9 bases, with 15 bases left in between. CDR3 length: 13 residues. Germline CDR1 MNHEY, CDR2 SVGAGI. Sequenced by immunoSEQ multiplex PCR; TCRdb stores in-frame clones only, minus some. The data show some 99,000 clones, approximately 72% seen once. This clonotype originated in a man aged 65 to 79 with acute or convalescent COVID-19. The chain joins TRBV6-5 to TRBJ2-1; maybe TRBD2 (6 bases). Sample: peripheral blood. The CDR3 reads CASSLGLYGEQFF. For the CDR3, the DNA is TGTGCCAGCAGCCTCGGACTATACGGTGAGCAGTTCTTC.